The rows below give T cell receptor beta chains drawn from one sample of a study of blood T cells in healthy people across ages. TCRdb recomputed calls from the 5' RACE reads with MiXCR, one row per CDR3 protein. Altogether around 580,000 distinct CDR3 sequences are present, under 55% being singletons, with the ten largest covering 20% to 25%. The sequenced material came from blood. Receptor source: a man older than 75 in good health. Each CDR3 is given with its conserved first and last residue. A D gene is named only where the DNA matches it firmly. Size is omitted from some rows. Given values are once, few, many or a class for expanded clones.

.	TRBV7-2	13	.	TRBJ2-1	TGTGCCAGCAGCTACAACAGGGAGAATGAGCAGTTCTTC	CASSYNRENEQFF
TRBD1	TRBV7-2	11	many	TRBJ2-7	TGTGCCAGCAGCAACAGGGGCGAGCAGTACTTC	CASSNRGEQYF
TRBD2	TRBV7-3	16	.	TRBJ2-3	TGTGCCAGCAGCTCCCTAGGGGCGGGGGGGATCACTACGCAGTATTTT	CASSSLGAGGITTQYF
.	TRBV28	13	.	TRBJ1-2	TGTGCCAGCACCACACAGGGATATGATGGCTACACCTTC	CASTTQGYDGYTF
TRBD1	TRBV12-3/TRBV12-4	17	.	TRBJ2-6	TGTGCCAGCAGCCGACAGGGTACGCTCTCTGGGGCCAACGTCCTGACTTTC	CASSRQGTLSGANVLTF
.	TRBV9	15	.	TRBJ1-1	TGTGCCAGCAGCCCACCGGGGGCACAGGGTAGCTCAGCTTTCTTT	CASSPPGAQGSSAFF
.	TRBV6-4	15	.	TRBJ1-2	TGTGCCAGCAGTGACGGGGGGCAAGGCGACTATGGCTACACCTTC	CASSDGGQGDYGYTF
.	TRBV6-6	15	many	TRBJ2-3	TGTGCCAGCAGGAGGACCTTGAGTGGCACAGATACGCAGTATTTT	CASRRTLSGTDTQYF
TRBD2	TRBV20-1	14	.	TRBJ2-1	TGCAGTGTATCCAGACTAGCGACCGACAATGAGCAGTTCTTC	CSVSRLATDNEQFF
TRBD2	TRBV20-1	17	.	TRBJ2-1	TGCAGTGCTAGAGATTTGGCCGGGACTAGCGGCTACAATGAGCAGTTCTTC	CSARDLAGTSGYNEQFF
TRBD1	TRBV5-1	17	few	TRBJ2-5	TGCGCCAGCAGCCCAATTGTGGGACAGGGAACTCAAGAGACCCAGTACTTC	CASSPIVGQGTQETQYF
.	TRBV5-5	15	few	TRBJ2-7	TGTGCCAGCAGCCCCCATACAGTGAGCTCCTACGAGCAGTACTTC	CASSPHTVSSYEQYF
.	TRBV7-2	17	once	TRBJ1-2	TGTGCCAGCAGCTTGGTATACAGCCCAAGCTATAACTATGGCTACACCTTC	CASSLVYSPSYNYGYTF
.	TRBV7-2	14	few	TRBJ2-1	TGTGCCAGCAGCTCGGGGGTCTCCTACAATGAGCAGTTCTTC	CASSSGVSYNEQFF
TRBD1	TRBV27	15	.	TRBJ2-7	TGTGCCAGCAGTTTAGACGACAGGGGCCGATACGAGCAGTACTTC	CASSLDDRGRYEQYF
TRBD2	TRBV20-1	15	many	TRBJ2-1	TGCAGTGCGCCCGCGGTAGCGGGGGGGTACAGTGAGCAGTTCTTC	CSAPAVAGGYSEQFF
TRBD1	TRBV6-6	15	many	TRBJ2-4	TGTGCCAGCAGTGACACCGGGACAGCCGAAAACATTCAGTACTTC	CASSDTGTAENIQYF
.	TRBV5-1	14	.	TRBJ2-7	TGCGCCAGCAGCTTGGCGGGGATGTCCTACGAGCAGTACTTC	CASSLAGMSYEQYF
TRBD2	TRBV6-5	16	many	TRBJ2-5	TGTGCCAGCAGTTACGGCCTTAGCGGGGGCCAAGAGACCCAGTACTTC	CASSYGLSGGQETQYF
.	TRBV7-2	13	few	TRBJ1-2	TGTGCCAGCAGCTCCGGACAGCACTATGGCTACACCTTC	CASSSGQHYGYTF
.	TRBV20-1	14	.	TRBJ2-1	TGCAGTGCTAGCATCCGGGTGGGCCAAGAGACCCAGTTCTTC	CSASIRVGQETQFF
TRBD1	TRBV7-9	14	.	TRBJ1-4	TGTGCCAGCGGCTCTCAACAGGGGACCGAAAAACTGTTTTTT	CASGSQQGTEKLFF
.	TRBV10-3	12	few	TRBJ2-7	TGTGCCATCAGCGCCGACAGCTACGAGCAGTACTTC	CAISADSYEQYF
.	TRBV20-1	16	few	TRBJ2-1	TGCAGTGCTAGAGATGTGGCCAGGGGAGAGTACAATGAGCAGTTCTTC	CSARDVARGEYNEQFF
.	TRBV5-1	16	.	TRBJ2-1	TGCGCCAGCAGCTCCGCGGTCGTATCAACCTACAATGAGCAGTTCTTC	CASSSAVVSTYNEQFF
TRBD1	TRBV2	14	.	TRBJ1-5	TGTGCCAGCAGTACCCAGGGGGCCGATCAGCCCCAGCATTTT	CASSTQGADQPQHF
.	TRBV7-9	13	few	TRBJ1-2	TGTGCCAGCACCCGGGGGGCTGGCTATGGCTACACCTTC	CASTRGAGYGYTF
.	TRBV28	12	.	TRBJ2-1	TGTGCCAGCCGGGGGAGCATAAATGAGCAGTTCTTC	CASRGSINEQFF
.	TRBV7-9	15	few	TRBJ2-1	TGTGCCAGCAGCCCTCTGGGCGGGGCCTACAATGAGCAGTTCTTC	CASSPLGGAYNEQFF
.	TRBV10-3	13	.	TRBJ2-7	TGTGCCATCAGTCCTCGACAGGTTTCCGAGCAGTACTTC	CAISPRQVSEQYF
.	TRBV12-3/TRBV12-4	12	few	TRBJ1-2	TGTGCCAGCAGTTCCCGGAACTATGGCTACACCTTC	CASSSRNYGYTF
.	TRBV5-1	16	.	TRBJ2-7	TGCGCCAGCAGCTCAACCGGGACAGCGGGATCCTACGAGCAGCACTTC	CASSSTGTAGSYEQHF
.	TRBV10-3	12	.	TRBJ2-1	TGTGCCATCAGTGAAAAAGGAAATGAGCAGTTCTTC	CAISEKGNEQFF
.	TRBV6-1	15	many	TRBJ1-3	TGTGCCAGCAGCCGGGACCCCGACCCTGGAAACACCATATATTTT	CASSRDPDPGNTIYF
.	TRBV27	13	once	TRBJ1-2	TGTGCCAGCAGTTTAACAGTTCTCCATGGCTACACCTTC	CASSLTVLHGYTF
.	TRBV29-1	12	.	TRBJ1-3	TGCAGCGTTTTGGGCACAGGAAACACCATATATTTT	CSVLGTGNTIYF
.	TRBV20-1	12	.	TRBJ1-2	TGCAGTGCTGGGATCTCCGACTATGGCTACACCTTC	CSAGISDYGYTF
TRBD1	TRBV7-2	15	.	TRBJ2-7	TGTGCCAGCACCCTTTCTAGGACAGGGGGCGGCGAGCAGTACTTC	CASTLSRTGGGEQYF
TRBD2	TRBV6-5	15	many	TRBJ2-1	TGTGCCAGCAGTCTCGCGGGCCCGGGGGGCAATGAGCAGTTCTTC	CASSLAGPGGNEQFF
.	TRBV7-2	14	.	TRBJ2-1	TGTGCCAGCAGCCCAGAGCGGGCAGCTAATGAGCAGTTCTTC	CASSPERAANEQFF
.	TRBV3-1	12	few	TRBJ2-1	TGTGCCAGCAGCCACTCGCCCACGCCTCAGTTCTTC	CASSHSPTPQFF
.	TRBV7-9	15	few	TRBJ2-1	TGTGCCAGCAGCTTAGTACAGGGTACCTACAATGAGCAGTTCTTC	CASSLVQGTYNEQFF
TRBD1	TRBV5-1	14	.	TRBJ1-5	TGCGCCAGCAGACTGACAGGGGGCGATCAGCCCCAGCATTTT	CASRLTGGDQPQHF